A selection of T cell receptor beta chains follows, all from one sample in a study of identical twins. TCRdb passed the 5' RACE reads through MiXCR, listing each CDR3 protein once. The sample includes around 1.7 million distinct CDR3 sequences, about 32% of them seen just once. Sequenced: cord blood. The receptors were sampled from a newborn girl in good health. CDR3s include the opening cysteine and the closing phenylalanine or tryptophan. Fields, in order: clone size, V gene, D gene, J gene, CDR3 DNA, CDR3 protein. D genes are given only for firm matches. A row's size may be missing; if present it is once, few, many or a size class.

size: few; V: TRBV7-6; D: TRBD2; J: TRBJ2-3; DNA: TGTGCCAGCAGCCCCCTTCTAGCGGCCTCTAGCACAGATACGCAGTATTTT; CDR3: CASSPLLAASSTDTQYF
size: many; V: TRBV10-3; D: -; J: TRBJ2-7; DNA: TGTGCCATCAGTGACGGGTCCTACGAGCAGTACTTC; CDR3: CAISDGSYEQYF
size: -; V: TRBV4-1; D: -; J: TRBJ1-1; DNA: TGCGCCAGCAGCCAATGGGGTCACACTGAAGCTTTCTTT; CDR3: CASSQWGHTEAFF
size: few; V: TRBV6-7; D: TRBD2; J: TRBJ2-1; DNA: TGTGCCAGCGATTACCCACCTAGCGGTTCCTACAATGAGCAGTTCTTC; CDR3: CASDYPPSGSYNEQFF
size: -; V: TRBV7-2; D: TRBD2; J: TRBJ2-7; DNA: TGTGCCAGCAGCTATGGGACTATTTTTTATGAGCAGTACTTC; CDR3: CASSYGTIFYEQYF
size: -; V: TRBV5-4; D: TRBD2; J: TRBJ2-1; DNA: TGTGCCAGCACCCGGACTAGCGGCGCCCTCTACAATGAGCAGTTCTTC; CDR3: CASTRTSGALYNEQFF
size: -; V: TRBV4-2; D: TRBD2; J: TRBJ2-3; DNA: TGTGCCAGCAGCCAAGAAGTCGGGACTAGCGGGGGTGATACGCCGTATTTT; CDR3: CASSQEVGTSGGDTPYF
size: -; V: TRBV6-1; D: -; J: TRBJ2-1; DNA: TGTGCCAGCAGTGAAGCTGGTGTCAGATTAGGTGAGCAGTTCTTC; CDR3: CASSEAGVRLGEQFF
size: -; V: TRBV5-1; D: TRBD2; J: TRBJ2-1; DNA: TGCGCCAGCAGCTTGCCTAGCGGGGTCCACAATGAGCAGTTCTTC; CDR3: CASSLPSGVHNEQFF
size: few; V: TRBV11-2; D: -; J: TRBJ1-6; DNA: TGTGCCAGCAGCTTAGCCACAGGGATTAATTCACCCCTCCACTTT; CDR3: CASSLATGINSPLHF
size: -; V: TRBV10-3; D: TRBD1; J: TRBJ1-2; DNA: TGTGCCATCAGTGGGTACACCGGGACAGGCCTCTATGGCTACACCTTC; CDR3: CAISGYTGTGLYGYTF
size: -; V: TRBV5-1; D: TRBD2; J: TRBJ2-3; DNA: TGCGCCAGCAGCGAACTAGCGGGGAGGGATACGCAGTATTTT; CDR3: CASSELAGRDTQYF
size: -; V: TRBV7-8; D: -; J: TRBJ2-5; DNA: TGTGCCAGCAGCTCTCTTCTCGGTGGCCCTAACCCAGAGACCCAGTACTTC; CDR3: CASSSLLGGPNPETQYF
size: few; V: TRBV20-1; D: -; J: TRBJ2-5; DNA: TGCAGCCTCGGGCGGGAGACCCAGTACTTC; CDR3: CSLGRETQYF
size: few; V: TRBV28; D: -; J: TRBJ2-7; DNA: TGTGCCAGCAGAATCCCTCACACGGGAAACTTCTACGAGCAGTACTTC; CDR3: CASRIPHTGNFYEQYF
size: -; V: TRBV28; D: -; J: TRBJ2-3; DNA: TGTGCCAGCAGGAATCTGGACCCAATAGCGGTCGAGACGGGCACAGATACGCAGTATTTT; CDR3: CASRNLDPIAVETGTDTQYF
size: few; V: TRBV27; D: -; J: TRBJ2-3; DNA: TGTGCCAGCAGTCCGAAGACGGGGGGCGGAGATACGCAGTATTTT; CDR3: CASSPKTGGGDTQYF
size: few; V: TRBV28; D: TRBD1; J: TRBJ1-1; DNA: TGTGCCAGCAGTTTACGCCGGGACAGGGGCCCGGGTACTGAAGCTTTCTTT; CDR3: CASSLRRDRGPGTEAFF
size: few; V: TRBV9; D: -; J: TRBJ2-3; DNA: TGTGCCAGCACGGCGGGGCCGAGCACAGATACGCAGTATTTT; CDR3: CASTAGPSTDTQYF
size: -; V: TRBV19; D: TRBD1; J: TRBJ2-1; DNA: TGTGCCAGTAGGCGGACAGGGGCAGAGACCCAGTTCTTC; CDR3: CASRRTGAETQFF
size: once; V: TRBV7-2; D: TRBD2; J: TRBJ2-3; DNA: TGTGCCAGCAGCTTAGTTAGGCGGGGGGGCCAGCCAGATACGCAGTATTTT; CDR3: CASSLVRRGGQPDTQYF
size: many; V: TRBV12-3/TRBV12-4; D: -; J: TRBJ2-7; DNA: TGTGCCAGCAGTTTTCGGCACTACGAGCAGTACTTC; CDR3: CASSFRHYEQYF
size: few; V: TRBV7-8; D: -; J: TRBJ1-4; DNA: TGTGCCAGCAGCCACCACCTGGGACGGAATGAAAAACTGTTTTTT; CDR3: CASSHHLGRNEKLFF
size: few; V: TRBV29-1; D: -; J: TRBJ2-1; DNA: TGCAGCGTCTCCGGGACCAGCTCCTACAATGAGCAGTTCTTC; CDR3: CSVSGTSSYNEQFF
size: -; V: TRBV10-3; D: -; J: TRBJ2-5; DNA: TGTGCCATCAGCGAGAAAGGGGCAGAGACCCAGTACTTC; CDR3: CAISEKGAETQYF
size: few; V: TRBV12-3/TRBV12-4; D: -; J: TRBJ1-1; DNA: TGTGCCAGCAGTTTAAGGCCTTCAGCCGCTTTCTTT; CDR3: CASSLRPSAAFF
size: many; V: TRBV7-8; D: TRBD1; J: TRBJ2-4; DNA: TGTGCCAGCAGCTTATTCCGGGACAGGGAGAACATTCAGTACTTC; CDR3: CASSLFRDRENIQYF
size: few; V: TRBV11-2; D: -; J: TRBJ2-1; DNA: TGTGCCAGCAGCTCTCGGGCGGAGTACAATGAGCAGTTCTTC; CDR3: CASSSRAEYNEQFF
size: few; V: TRBV27; D: TRBD2; J: TRBJ2-1; DNA: TGTGCCAGCAGTTTAACGGGAGTAGCGGGGGGCTACACCCTAAACAATGAGCAGTTCTTC; CDR3: CASSLTGVAGGYTLNNEQFF
size: few; V: TRBV10-3; D: TRBD1; J: TRBJ2-7; DNA: TGTGCCACGACTGGAGGAACAGGGGATGCGTACGAGCAGTACTTC; CDR3: CATTGGTGDAYEQYF